This TCR beta chain is from a study of metastatic and nonmetastatic thyroid tumors. Study summary: Samples came from malignant and benign thyroid patients, and repertoires were compared across blood and tumor or nodule tissue. Study-level results: Malignant thyroid tumors reportedly had TCR beta diversity that was significantly higher than in benign nodules, in blood and tumor.

Per the authors' pipeline: For papillary thyroid cancer, a distant-metastasis classifier was constructed from CDR3 differences observed across clinicopathological groups. TCRdb reassembled clones from the PCR reads with MiXCR. In this record, the V and J calls reflect TCRdb's handling and not the investigators' own analysis. Among approximately 34,000 clones listed, about a sixth were seen once. Thyroid surgery was performed in patients who had received no treatment beforehand. This CDR3 comprises 13 residues. Looked up from germline, CDR1 is MNHEY and CDR2 is SMNVEV (reference sequence). V was pared by 3 bases and J by 6 bases, with 5 bases of the junction left unmatched. In its sample, this clone was seen many times. Its antigen is not identified.

This clonotype was sampled from a female donor with papillary thyroid cancer or a benign thyroid nodule (not recorded which). Some clones in this sample may be carry-over from other donors' samples. The chain recombines TRBV27 with TRBJ2-7; 7 nucleotides align to TRBD2. The sample comprised blood. This CDR3 is CASSLWGGREQYF. The CDR3 coding sequence is TGTGCCAGCAGTTTGTGGGGGGGTCGCGAGCAGTACTTC.